Listed below are T cell receptor beta chains from one sample, sequenced in a study of beta chain features in type 1 diabetes. Profiled with immunoSEQ multiplex PCR; TCRdb holds only in-frame clones, not every one. The profile shows approximately 260,000 clones, around 25% of them singletons. Sequencing used naive CD4+ T cells from blood. These receptors were collected from a woman aged 25 to 39 with type 1 diabetes. Each CDR3 is given without its conserved first and last residue. D genes are given only for firm matches.

v_gene,d_gene,len,j_gene,CDR3aa
TRBV30,TRBD1,13,TRBJ1-5,AWSAQQGLMEPQH
TRBV12-5,-,13,TRBJ2-1,ASGLASQVYNEQF
TRBV10-3,-,13,TRBJ2-7,AISESAGRSYEQY
TRBV28,-,14,TRBJ1-1,ASSSAGSTRYTEAF
TRBV9,-,11,TRBJ1-1,ASSVAGRSEAF
TRBV15,TRBD1,14,TRBJ2-6,ATSRRQGSGANVLT
TRBV30,-,9,TRBJ2-7,AWSVAYEQY
TRBV9,TRBD2,15,TRBJ2-1,ASSVAGLAGNYNEQF
TRBV7-8,-,12,TRBJ2-7,ASSLVQGIYEQY
TRBV18,TRBD1,10,TRBJ1-1,ASSPYDREAF
TRBV28,TRBD1,11,TRBJ2-2,ASRQQGVGELF
TRBV30,-,11,TRBJ1-2,AWSVETVYGYT
TRBV29-1,-,11,TRBJ2-1,SGDGSSYNEQF
TRBV5-4,TRBD1,11,TRBJ1-1,ASSLPRGTEAF
TRBV5-1,TRBD1,13,TRBJ2-2,ASSSPGGDTGELF
TRBV6-1,-,12,TRBJ1-1,ASSVRGPSTEAF
TRBV21-1,-,12,TRBJ1-2,ASSKSIEADGYT
TRBV7-9,TRBD1,11,TRBJ1-2,ASSLEVSRGSA
TRBV28,-,12,TRBJ2-7,ASSIPGHSYEQY
TRBV29-1,-,12,TRBJ2-3,SVEGGLVPDTQY